This T cell receptor beta chain originates from a study of T cell changes during pregnancy in multiple sclerosis. V shed 6 bases, J shed 0 bases, and the junction held 10 bases outside the gene matches. Germline lookup yields CDR1 SNHLY and CDR2 FYNNEI. The CDR3 extends over 17 amino acids. The data were produced by immunoSEQ multiplex PCR, yet TCRdb's version contains in-frame clones alone and is incomplete. The sample consists of about 34,000 clones, 90% of them appearing once. The specimen was CD8+ T cells from peripheral blood mononuclear cells, collected in the first trimester of pregnancy. This sequence joins TRBV2 and TRBJ1-4, with TRBD1 matching 7 bases. The TCR sequence derives from a female donor with multiple sclerosis, enrolled in a pregnancy study. Here the CDR3 reads CASSPRDSLSTNEKLFF. Here the CDR3 DNA reads TGTGCCAGCAGCCCTAGGGACAGCCTTTCAACTAATGAAAAACTGTTTTTT.